These 4 T cell receptor beta chains were sequenced from one sample in a study of blood T cell repertoires in COVID-19. Some clones are missing from TCRdb's copy, which holds only in-frame ones; the method was immunoSEQ multiplex PCR. The sample lists roughly 58,000 clones; 84% were seen once. What was sequenced was peripheral blood. The receptors here all came from a man aged 70-80 years with active COVID-19.

V usage is TRBV7-2 and J usage is TRBJ2-3; D is possibly TRBD2 (6 bases). Germline CDR1 SGHTA, CDR2 FQGNSA. The germline V and J ends were trimmed by 5 bases and 5 bases, with 11 bases remaining between them. The CDR3 has 13 amino acids. This chain's CDR3 is CASSGRPGDTQYF. The CDR3 nucleotides read TGTGCCAGCAGCGGGAGGCCTGGAGATACGCAGTATTTT.

This clone is termed medium-sized. The chain is built from TRBV5-1 and TRBJ1-2; the match to TRBD1 covers 9 bases. Per the germline V gene, CDR1 is SGHRS and CDR2 is YFSETQ. The CDR3 runs 16 residues. V lost 0 bases to trimming and J lost 13 bases; unmatched junction nucleotides: 16. For the CDR3, the DNA is TGCGCCAGCAGCTTGGCAGTAGATGTATCCGGACAGGGGCGCACCTTC. It yields the protein CASSLAVDVSGQGRTF.

This chain connects TRBV7-2 to TRBJ1-2; D is perhaps TRBD1 (5 bases). Germline CDR1 and CDR2: SGHTA and FQGNSA. The ends were cut back, 5 bases at V and 1 base at J, with 11 bases in the middle. The CDR3 runs to 14 residues. This CDR3 is CASSLYGGNYGYTF. For the CDR3, the DNA is TGTGCCAGCAGCCTGTACGGGGGTAACTATGGCTACACCTTC.

This chain links TRBV18 with TRBJ1-1, with a tentative D call TRBD1 (6 bases). In germline, CDR1 is KGHSH, CDR2 LQKENI. V was clipped by 3 bases and J by 1 base, with 18 bases between them. The length of the CDR3 is 17 residues. DNA of the CDR3: TGTGCCAGCTCACCTTCCCGGGACAACCGGAAGAACACTGAAGCTTTCTTT. It yields the protein CASSPSRDNRKNTEAFF.